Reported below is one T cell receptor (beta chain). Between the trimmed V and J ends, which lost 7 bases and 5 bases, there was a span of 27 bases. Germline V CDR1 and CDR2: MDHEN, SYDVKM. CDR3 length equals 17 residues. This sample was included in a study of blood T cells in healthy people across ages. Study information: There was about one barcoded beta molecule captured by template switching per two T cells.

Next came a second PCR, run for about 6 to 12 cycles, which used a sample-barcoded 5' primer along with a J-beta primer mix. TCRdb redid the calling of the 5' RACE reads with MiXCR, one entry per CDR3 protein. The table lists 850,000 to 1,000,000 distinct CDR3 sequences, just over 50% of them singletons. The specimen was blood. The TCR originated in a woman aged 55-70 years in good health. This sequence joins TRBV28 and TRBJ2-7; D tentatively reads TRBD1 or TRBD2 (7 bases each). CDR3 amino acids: CASIGGQVLSGGHEQYF. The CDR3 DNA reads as TGTGCCAGCATAGGAGGACAGGTGTTATCGGGGGGCCACGAGCAGTACTTC. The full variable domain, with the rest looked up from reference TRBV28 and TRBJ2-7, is DVKVTQSSRYLVKRTGEKVFLECVQDMDHENMFWYRQDPGLGLRLIYFSYDVKMKEKGDIPEGYSVSREKKERFSLILESASTNQTSMYLCASIGGQVLSGGHEQYFGPGTRLTVT.